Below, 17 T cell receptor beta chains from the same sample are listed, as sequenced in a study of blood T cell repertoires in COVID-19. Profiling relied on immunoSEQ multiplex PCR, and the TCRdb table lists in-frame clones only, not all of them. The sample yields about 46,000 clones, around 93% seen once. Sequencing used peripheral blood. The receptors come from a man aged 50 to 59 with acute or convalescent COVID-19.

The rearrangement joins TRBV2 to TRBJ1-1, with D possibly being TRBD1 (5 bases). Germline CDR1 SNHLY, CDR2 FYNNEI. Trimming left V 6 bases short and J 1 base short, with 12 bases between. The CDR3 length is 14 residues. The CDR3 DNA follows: TGTGCCAGCAGAGCCGGGACTGCGAACACTGAAGCTTTCTTT. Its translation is CASRAGTANTEAFF.

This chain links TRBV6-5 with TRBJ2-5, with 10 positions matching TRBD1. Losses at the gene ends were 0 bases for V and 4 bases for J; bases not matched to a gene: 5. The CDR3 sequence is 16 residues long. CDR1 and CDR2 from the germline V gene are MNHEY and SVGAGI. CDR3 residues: CASSYSPGQGSETQYF. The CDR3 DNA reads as TGTGCCAGCAGTTACTCCCCGGGACAGGGGTCAGAGACCCAGTACTTC.

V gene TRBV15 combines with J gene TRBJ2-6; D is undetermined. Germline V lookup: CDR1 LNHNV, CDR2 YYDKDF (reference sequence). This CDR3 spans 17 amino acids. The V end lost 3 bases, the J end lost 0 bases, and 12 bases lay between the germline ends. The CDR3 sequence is CATSRESFGSGANVLTF. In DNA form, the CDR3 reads TGTGCCACCAGCAGGGAGTCTTTTGGCTCTGGGGCCAACGTCCTGACTTTC.

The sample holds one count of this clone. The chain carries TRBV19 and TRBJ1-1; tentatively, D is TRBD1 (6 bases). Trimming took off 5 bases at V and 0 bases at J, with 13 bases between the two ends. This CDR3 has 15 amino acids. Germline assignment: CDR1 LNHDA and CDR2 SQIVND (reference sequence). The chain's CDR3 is CASSDHPGVNTEAFF. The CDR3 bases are TGTGCCAGTAGTGATCACCCAGGGGTGAACACTGAAGCTTTCTTT. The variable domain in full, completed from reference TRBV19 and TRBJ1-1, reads DGGITQSPKYLFRKEGQNVTLSCEQNLNHDAMYWYRQDPGQGLRLIYYSQIVNDFQKGDIAEGYSVSREKKESFPLTVTSAQKNPTAFYLCASSDHPGVNTEAFFGQGTRLTVV.

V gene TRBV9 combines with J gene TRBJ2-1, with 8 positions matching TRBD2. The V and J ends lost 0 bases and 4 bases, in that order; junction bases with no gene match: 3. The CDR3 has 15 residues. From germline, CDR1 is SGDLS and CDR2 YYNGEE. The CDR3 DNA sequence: TGTGCCAGCAGCGTAGCGGGGGGGGTATACAATGAGCAGTTCTTC. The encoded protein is CASSVAGGVYNEQFF. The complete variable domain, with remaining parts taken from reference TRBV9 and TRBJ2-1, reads DSGVTQTPKHLITATGQRVTLRCSPRSGDLSVYWYQQSLDQGLQFLIQYYNGEERAKGNILERFSAQQFPDLHSELNLSSLELGDSALYFCASSVAGGVYNEQFFGPGTRLTVL.

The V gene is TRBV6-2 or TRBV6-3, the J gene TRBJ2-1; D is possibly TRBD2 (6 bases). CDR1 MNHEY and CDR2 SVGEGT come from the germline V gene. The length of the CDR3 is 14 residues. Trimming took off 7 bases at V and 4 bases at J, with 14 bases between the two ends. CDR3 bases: TGTGCCAGCAACCCGGGACTGAGGTACAATGAGCAGTTCTTC. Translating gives CASNPGLRYNEQFF.

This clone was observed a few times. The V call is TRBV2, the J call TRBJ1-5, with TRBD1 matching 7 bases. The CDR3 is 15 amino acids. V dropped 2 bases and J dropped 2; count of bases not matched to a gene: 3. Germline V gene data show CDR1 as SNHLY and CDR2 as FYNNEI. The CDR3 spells CASSELGGGNQPQHF. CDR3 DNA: TGTGCCAGCAGTGAATTAGGGGGCGGCAATCAGCCCCAGCATTTT.

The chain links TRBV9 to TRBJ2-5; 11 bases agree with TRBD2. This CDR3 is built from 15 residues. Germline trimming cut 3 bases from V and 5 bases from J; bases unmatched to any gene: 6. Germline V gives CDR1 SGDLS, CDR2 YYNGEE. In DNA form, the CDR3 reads TGTGCCAGCAGCGCTACTAGCGGGGGCTGGGAGACCCAGTACTTC. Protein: CASSATSGGWETQYF.

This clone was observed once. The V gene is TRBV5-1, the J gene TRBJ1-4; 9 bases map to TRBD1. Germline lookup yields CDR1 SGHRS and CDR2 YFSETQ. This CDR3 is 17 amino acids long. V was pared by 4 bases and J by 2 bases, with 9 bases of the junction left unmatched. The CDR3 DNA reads TGCGCCAGCAGCATCGAGGACAGGGGTGCGACTAATGAAAAACTGTTTTTT. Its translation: CASSIEDRGATNEKLFF.

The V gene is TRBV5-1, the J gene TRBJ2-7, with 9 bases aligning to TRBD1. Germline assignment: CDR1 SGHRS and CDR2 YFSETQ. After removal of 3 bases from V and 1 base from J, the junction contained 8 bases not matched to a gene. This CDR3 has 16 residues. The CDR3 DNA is TGCGCCAGCAGCTCAGCGGGACAGGGAAGGTCCTACGAGCAGTACTTC. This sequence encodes CASSSAGQGRSYEQYF.

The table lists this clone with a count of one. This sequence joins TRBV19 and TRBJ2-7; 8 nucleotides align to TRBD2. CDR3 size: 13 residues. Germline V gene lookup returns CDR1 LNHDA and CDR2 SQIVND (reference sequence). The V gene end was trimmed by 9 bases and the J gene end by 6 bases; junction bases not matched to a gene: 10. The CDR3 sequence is CASTQDSGGEQYF. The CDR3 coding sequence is TGTGCCAGCACCCAGGACAGCGGGGGCGAGCAGTACTTC.

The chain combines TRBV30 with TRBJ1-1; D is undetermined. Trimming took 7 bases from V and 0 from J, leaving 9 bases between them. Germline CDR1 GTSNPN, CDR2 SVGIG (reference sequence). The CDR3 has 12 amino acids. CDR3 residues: CASARLNTEAFF. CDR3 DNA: TGTGCCTCCGCCCGGTTGAACACTGAAGCTTTCTTT.

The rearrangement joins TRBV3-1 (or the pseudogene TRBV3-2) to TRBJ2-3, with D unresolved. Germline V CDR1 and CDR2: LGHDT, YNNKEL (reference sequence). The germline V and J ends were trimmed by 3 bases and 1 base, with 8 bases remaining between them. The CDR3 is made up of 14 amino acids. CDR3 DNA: TGTGCCAGCAGCCACGGGTCTCGCACAGATACGCAGTATTTT. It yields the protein CASSHGSRTDTQYF.

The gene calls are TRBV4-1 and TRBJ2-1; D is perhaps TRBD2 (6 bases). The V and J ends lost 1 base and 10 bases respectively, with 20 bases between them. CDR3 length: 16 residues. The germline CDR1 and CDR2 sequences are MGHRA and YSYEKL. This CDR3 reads CASSQVDTSGTPEQFF. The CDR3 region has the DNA TGCGCCAGCAGCCAAGTGGACACCTCCGGGACTCCGGAGCAGTTCTTC.

CDR3 amino acids: CASSYAHRGTEAFF. CDR3 DNA: TGTGCCAGCAGCTACGCCCACAGGGGCACTGAAGCTTTCTTT. V gene TRBV11-2 combines with J gene TRBJ1-1; 7 nucleotides agree with TRBD1. V shed 4 bases and J 4 bases; nucleotides not matched to a gene: 6. The CDR3 loop spans 14 amino acids. Per germline, CDR1 SGHAT and CDR2 FQNNGV.

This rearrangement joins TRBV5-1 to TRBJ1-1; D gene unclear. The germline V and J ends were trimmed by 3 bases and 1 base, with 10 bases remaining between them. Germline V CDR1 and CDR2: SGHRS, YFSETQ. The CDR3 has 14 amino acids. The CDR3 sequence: CASSSTIRNTEAFF. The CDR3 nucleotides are TGCGCCAGCAGCTCTACTATCAGGAACACTGAAGCTTTCTTT.

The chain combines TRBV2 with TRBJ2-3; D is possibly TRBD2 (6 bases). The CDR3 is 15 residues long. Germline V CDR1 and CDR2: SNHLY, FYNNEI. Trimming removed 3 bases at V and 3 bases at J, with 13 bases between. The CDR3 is CASSDMLAPTDTQYF. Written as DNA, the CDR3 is TGTGCCAGCAGTGATATGCTAGCGCCTACAGATACGCAGTATTTT.